This T cell receptor (beta chain) was found in a study of blood T cell repertoires in COVID-19. Study summary: Sites in the United States, Italy and Spain provided acute and convalescent COVID-19 samples. T cells, B-cell-depleted T cells, or PBMCs provided the cDNA or gDNA that served as material.

Germline lookup yields CDR1 SGHTA and CDR2 FQGNSA. This CDR3 has 13 amino acids. Trimming stripped 0 bases from V and 15 bases from J, with 16 bases between. Methods used by the authors: Reference gene primer amplification yielded estimated nucleated cell counts. Measured with immunoSEQ multiplex PCR; TCRdb has only the in-frame clones, and not every one. The V and J calls and clone size are taken from that table; D and trimming were inferred from the DNA. The top ten clones hold 1.4% of a sample with hundreds of thousands of clones, around 86% of them seen once. The TCR was taken from a woman aged 25 to 39 with active or convalescent COVID-19. This sequence joins TRBV7-2 and TRBJ2-3; TRBD1 is a possible D gene (8 bases). The sequenced material came from peripheral blood. CDR3 region: CASSLASQGGEYF. CDR3 DNA: TGTGCCAGCAGCTTAGCCTCACAGGGGGGGGAATATTTT.